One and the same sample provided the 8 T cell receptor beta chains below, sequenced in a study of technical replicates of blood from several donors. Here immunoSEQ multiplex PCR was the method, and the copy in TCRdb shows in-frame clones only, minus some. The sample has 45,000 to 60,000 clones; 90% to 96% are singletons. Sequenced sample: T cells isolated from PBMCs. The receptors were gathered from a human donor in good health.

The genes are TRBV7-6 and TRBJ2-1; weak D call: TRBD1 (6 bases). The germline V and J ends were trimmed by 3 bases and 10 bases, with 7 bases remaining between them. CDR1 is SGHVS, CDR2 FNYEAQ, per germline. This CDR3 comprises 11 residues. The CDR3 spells CASSFGQEQFF. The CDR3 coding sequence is TGTGCCAGCAGCTTCGGACAGGAGCAGTTCTTC.

In DNA form, the CDR3 reads TGTGCCTGGAGTGTACGCCCAGGAGGCGGGGAGCTGTTTTTT. It is translated as CAWSVRPGGGELFF. This chain links TRBV30 with TRBJ2-2; D perhaps matches TRBD2 (5 bases). CDR1 GTSNPN and CDR2 SVGIG come from the germline V gene (reference sequence). Trimming stripped 0 bases from V and 7 bases from J, with 12 bases between. This CDR3 region has 14 residues.

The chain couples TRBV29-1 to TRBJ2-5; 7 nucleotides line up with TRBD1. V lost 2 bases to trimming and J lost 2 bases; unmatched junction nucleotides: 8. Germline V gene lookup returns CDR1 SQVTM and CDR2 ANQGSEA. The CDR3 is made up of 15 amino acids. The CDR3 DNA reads TGCAGCGTTGAAAACCGGGACAGTTTACAAGAGACCCAGTACTTC. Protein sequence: CSVENRDSLQETQYF.

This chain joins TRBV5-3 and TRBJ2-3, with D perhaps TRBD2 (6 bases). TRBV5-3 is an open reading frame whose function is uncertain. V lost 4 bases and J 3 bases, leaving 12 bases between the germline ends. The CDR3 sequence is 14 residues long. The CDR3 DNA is TGTGCCAGAAGCGAGACTAGTAAAACAGATACGCAGTATTTT. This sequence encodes CARSETSKTDTQYF.

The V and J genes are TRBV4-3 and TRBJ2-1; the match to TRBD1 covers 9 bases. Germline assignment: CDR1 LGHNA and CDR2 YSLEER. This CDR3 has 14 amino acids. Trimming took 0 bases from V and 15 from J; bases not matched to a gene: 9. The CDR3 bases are TGCGCCAGCAGCCAAGAGGGGAGCCGGGACAGGGTGTTCTTC. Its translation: CASSQEGSRDRVFF.

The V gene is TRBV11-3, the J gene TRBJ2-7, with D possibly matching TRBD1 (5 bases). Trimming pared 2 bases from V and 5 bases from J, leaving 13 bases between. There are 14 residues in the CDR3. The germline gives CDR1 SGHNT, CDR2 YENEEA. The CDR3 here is CASSLNRVGHEQYF. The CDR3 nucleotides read TGTGCCAGCAGCTTAAATCGGGTGGGGCACGAGCAGTACTTC.

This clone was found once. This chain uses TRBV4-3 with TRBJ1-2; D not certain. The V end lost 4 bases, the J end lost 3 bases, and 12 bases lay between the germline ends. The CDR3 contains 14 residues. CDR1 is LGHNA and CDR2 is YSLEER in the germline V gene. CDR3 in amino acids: CASSRIPDYYGYTF. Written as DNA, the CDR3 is TGCGCCAGCAGCCGTATCCCCGACTACTATGGCTACACCTTC.

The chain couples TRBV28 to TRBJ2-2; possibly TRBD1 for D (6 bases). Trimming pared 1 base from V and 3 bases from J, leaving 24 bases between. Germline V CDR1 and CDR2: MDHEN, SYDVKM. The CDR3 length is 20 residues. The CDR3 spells CASSLFRWRQVDFHTGELFF. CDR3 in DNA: TGTGCCAGCAGTTTATTTAGGTGGAGACAGGTGGATTTCCACACCGGGGAGCTGTTTTTT.